The TCR beta chain under discussion was sequenced for a study of blood T cell repertoires in COVID-19. The overall study: Acute-phase and convalescent COVID-19 samples originated in the United States, Italy and Spain. T cells, B-cell-depleted T cells, or PBMCs provided the cDNA or gDNA that served as material.

CDR1 and CDR2 from the germline V gene are LNHDA and SQIVND (reference sequence). The CDR3 has 17 amino acids. V was pared by 5 bases and J by 1 base, with 18 bases between. Authors' analysis steps: Quantification of nucleated cells was approximated via reference gene primer amplification. Clones were read by immunoSEQ multiplex PCR, and TCRdb kept only the in-frame ones, dropping some. V and J calls and clone size are copied from that table; D and trimming were computed from the DNA. The sample yields about 80,000 clones, 88% seen once. This clone has only one observation. The chain is built from TRBV19 and TRBJ1-5; D is perhaps TRBD1 (5 bases). This TCR came from a woman at least 80 years old with acute or convalescent COVID-19. The specimen was peripheral blood. DNA for the CDR3: TGTGCCAGTAGTGCCCTGGGGCAGGGAAGGAGCAATCAGCCCCAGCATTTT. It yields the protein CASSALGQGRSNQPQHF. Complete variable domain (other parts from reference TRBV19 and TRBJ1-5): DGGITQSPKYLFRKEGQNVTLSCEQNLNHDAMYWYRQDPGQGLRLIYYSQIVNDFQKGDIAEGYSVSREKKESFPLTVTSAQKNPTAFYLCASSALGQGRSNQPQHFGDGTRLSIL.